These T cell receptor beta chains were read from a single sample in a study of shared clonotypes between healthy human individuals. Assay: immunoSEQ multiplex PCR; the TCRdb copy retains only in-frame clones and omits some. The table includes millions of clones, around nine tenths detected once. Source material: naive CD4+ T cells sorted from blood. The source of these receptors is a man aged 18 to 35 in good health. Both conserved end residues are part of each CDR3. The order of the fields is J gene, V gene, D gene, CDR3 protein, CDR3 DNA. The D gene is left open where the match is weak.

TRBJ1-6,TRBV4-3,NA,CASSQVDTPRSYNSPLHF,TGCGCCAGCAGCCAAGTCGATACCCCACGCTCCTATAATTCACCCCTCCACTTT
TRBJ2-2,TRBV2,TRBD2,CASSLRDYLSGGELFF,TGTGCCAGCAGTCTCCGGGACTATCTATCAGGCGGGGAGCTGTTTTTT
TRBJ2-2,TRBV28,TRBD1,CASSSPGQGAGELFF,TGTGCCAGCAGCTCTCCGGGACAGGGGGCCGGGGAGCTGTTTTTT
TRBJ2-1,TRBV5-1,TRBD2,CASSAGLASSWDEQFF,TGCGCCAGCAGCGCGGGACTAGCTAGCAGTTGGGATGAGCAGTTCTTC
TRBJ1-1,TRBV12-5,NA,CASGTRAQSTEAFF,TGTGCTAGTGGCACTAGGGCTCAGAGCACTGAAGCTTTCTTT
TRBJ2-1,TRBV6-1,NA,CASSEARGVRDNEQFF,TGTGCCAGCAGTGAAGCAAGGGGGGTGAGGGACAATGAGCAGTTCTTC
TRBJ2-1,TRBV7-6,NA,CASSRSGALVNEQFF,TGTGCCAGCAGCCGCTCAGGAGCCCTGGTGAATGAGCAGTTCTTC
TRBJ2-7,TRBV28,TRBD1,CASSLSGTGGFDEQYF,TGTGCCAGCAGTTTATCGGGGACAGGGGGTTTCGACGAGCAGTACTTC
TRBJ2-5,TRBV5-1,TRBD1,CASSLTGTGGQETQYF,TGCGCCAGCAGCTTGACCGGGACAGGGGGCCAAGAGACCCAGTACTTC
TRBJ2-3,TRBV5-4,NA,CASSTRGRAPDTQYF,TGTGCCAGCAGCACGAGGGGGAGGGCCCCAGATACGCAGTATTTT
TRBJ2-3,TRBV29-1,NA,CSDISTDTQYF,TGCAGCGATATAAGCACAGATACGCAGTATTTT
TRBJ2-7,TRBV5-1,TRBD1,CASSDGTGGNYEQYF,TGCGCCAGCAGCGACGGGACAGGGGGGAACTACGAGCAGTACTTC
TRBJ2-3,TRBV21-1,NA,CASSSENRWHWTNTQYF,TGTGCCAGCAGCTCCGAGAATCGGTGGCACTGGACCAATACGCAGTATTTT
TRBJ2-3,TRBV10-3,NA,CAISGGMGTDTQYF,TGTGCCATCTCCGGGGGCATGGGGACAGATACGCAGTATTTT
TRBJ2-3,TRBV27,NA,CASSLLGDTDTQYF,TGTGCCAGCAGTTTGCTCGGGGATACAGATACGCAGTATTTT
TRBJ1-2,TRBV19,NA,CASSISNLDSVYGYTF,TGTGCCAGTAGTATATCAAACTTGGACAGTGTCTATGGCTACACCTTC